This TCR beta chain was identified in a study of T cells after yellow fever vaccination. Study results and caveats: Any FACS-sorted repertoire could hold abundant clonotypes that contaminate it from the bulk population. Post-booster repertoires again held most primary-vaccination clones (about 96% CD4, about 88% CD8).

This clonotype was seen a few times. Its target is not known. In TCRdb, the 5' RACE reads were re-called with MiXCR into one record per CDR3 protein. The sample includes under 500,000 distinct CDR3 sequences, over 15% of them seen just once. The ends were cut back, 0 bases at V and 14 bases at J, with 13 bases in the middle. The CDR3 is made up of 13 amino acids. CDR1 LGHNA and CDR2 YSLEER come from the germline V gene. The material sequenced was PBMCs, taken before the yellow fever booster vaccination. The chain links TRBV4-3 to TRBJ1-4; no reliable D call. The TCR originated in a man in his late teens or twenties who received the YFV17D yellow fever vaccine. CDR3 in amino acids: CASSQDSGRVLFF. CDR3 sequence (DNA): TGCGCCAGCAGCCAAGACTCCGGTCGGGTTCTGTTTTTT.